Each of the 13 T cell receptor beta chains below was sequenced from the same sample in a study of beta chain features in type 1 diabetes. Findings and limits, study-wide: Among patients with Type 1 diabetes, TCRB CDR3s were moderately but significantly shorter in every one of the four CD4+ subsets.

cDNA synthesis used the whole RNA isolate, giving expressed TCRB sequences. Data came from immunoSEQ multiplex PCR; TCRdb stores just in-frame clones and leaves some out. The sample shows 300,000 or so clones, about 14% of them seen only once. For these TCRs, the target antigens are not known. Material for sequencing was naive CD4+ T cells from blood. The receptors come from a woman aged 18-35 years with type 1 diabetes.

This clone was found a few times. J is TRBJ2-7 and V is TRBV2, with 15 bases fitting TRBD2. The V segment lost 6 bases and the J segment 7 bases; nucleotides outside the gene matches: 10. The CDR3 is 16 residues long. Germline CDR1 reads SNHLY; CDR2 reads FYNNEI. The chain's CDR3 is CASRKGLAGGVWEQYF. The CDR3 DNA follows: TGTGCCAGCAGAAAAGGACTAGCGGGAGGGGTTTGGGAGCAGTACTTC.

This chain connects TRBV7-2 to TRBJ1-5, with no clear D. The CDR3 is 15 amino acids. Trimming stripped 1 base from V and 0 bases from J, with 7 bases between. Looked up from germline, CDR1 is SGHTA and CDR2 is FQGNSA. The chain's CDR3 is CASSLGWSSNQPQHF. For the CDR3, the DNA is TGTGCCAGCAGCTTAGGTTGGAGTAGCAATCAGCCCCAGCATTTT.

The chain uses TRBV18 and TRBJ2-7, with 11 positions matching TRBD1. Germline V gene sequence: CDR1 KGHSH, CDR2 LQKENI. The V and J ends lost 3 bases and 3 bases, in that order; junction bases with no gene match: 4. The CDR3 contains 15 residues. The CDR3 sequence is CASSPWGTGGYEQYF. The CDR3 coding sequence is TGTGCCAGCTCACCTTGGGGGACAGGGGGCTACGAGCAGTACTTC.

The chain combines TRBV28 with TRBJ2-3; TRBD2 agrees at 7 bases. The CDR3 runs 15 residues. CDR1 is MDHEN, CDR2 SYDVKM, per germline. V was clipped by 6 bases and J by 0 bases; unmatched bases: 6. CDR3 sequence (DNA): TGTGCCAGCAGCTCGACTAGCACTAGCACAGATACGCAGTATTTT. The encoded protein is CASSSTSTSTDTQYF.

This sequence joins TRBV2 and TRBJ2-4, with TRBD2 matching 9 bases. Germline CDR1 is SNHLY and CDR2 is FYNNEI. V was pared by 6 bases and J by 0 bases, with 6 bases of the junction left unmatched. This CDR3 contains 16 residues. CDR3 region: CASRTSGRLAKNIQYF. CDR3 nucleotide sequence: TGTGCCAGCAGAACCAGCGGGAGGCTAGCCAAAAACATTCAGTACTTC.

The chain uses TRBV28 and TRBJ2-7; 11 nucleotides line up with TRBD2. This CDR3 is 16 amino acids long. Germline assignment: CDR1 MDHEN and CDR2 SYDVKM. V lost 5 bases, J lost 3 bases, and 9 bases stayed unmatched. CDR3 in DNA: TGTGCCAGCAGTCCAGTGACTAGCGGGGCCTTCTACGAGCAGTACTTC. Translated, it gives CASSPVTSGAFYEQYF.

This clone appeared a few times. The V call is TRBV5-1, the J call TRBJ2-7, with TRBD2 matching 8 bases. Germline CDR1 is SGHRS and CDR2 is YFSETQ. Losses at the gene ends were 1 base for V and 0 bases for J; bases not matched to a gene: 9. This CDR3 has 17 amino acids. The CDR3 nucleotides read TGCGCCAGCAGCTTGTGGTCCTCGGCGGGGGGCTCCTACGAGCAGTACTTC. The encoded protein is CASSLWSSAGGSYEQYF.

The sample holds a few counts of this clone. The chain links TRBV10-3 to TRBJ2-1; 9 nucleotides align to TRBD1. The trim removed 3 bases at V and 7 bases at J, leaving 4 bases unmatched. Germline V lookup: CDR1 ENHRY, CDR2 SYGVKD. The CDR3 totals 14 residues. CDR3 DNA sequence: TGTGCCATCAGTGACTTCGACAGGGGGAATGAGCAGTTCTTC. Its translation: CAISDFDRGNEQFF.

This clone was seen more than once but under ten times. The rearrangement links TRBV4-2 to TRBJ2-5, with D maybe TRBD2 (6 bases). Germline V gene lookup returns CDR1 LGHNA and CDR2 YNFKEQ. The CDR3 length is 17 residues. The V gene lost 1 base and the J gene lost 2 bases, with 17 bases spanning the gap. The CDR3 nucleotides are TGTGCCAGCAGCCAAGGGCCGCCGCAGCGGGCACAAGAGACCCAGTACTTC. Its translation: CASSQGPPQRAQETQYF.

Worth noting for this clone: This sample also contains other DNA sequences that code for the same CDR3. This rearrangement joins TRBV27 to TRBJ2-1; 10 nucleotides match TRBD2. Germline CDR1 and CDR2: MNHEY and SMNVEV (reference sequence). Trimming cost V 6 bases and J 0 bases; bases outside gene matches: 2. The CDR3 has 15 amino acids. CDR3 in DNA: TGTGCCAGCAGCTCTAGCGGGAGCTCCTACAATGAGCAGTTCTTC. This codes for CASSSSGSSYNEQFF.

CDR3 sequence: CASSPGQVGGEQYF. The CDR3 DNA is TGTGCCAGCAGCCCCGGACAGGTTGGGGGCGAGCAGTACTTC. The J gene is TRBJ2-7, the V gene TRBV7-9; 7 bases fit TRBD1. The CDR3 has 14 amino acids. Germline trimming cut 5 bases from V and 6 bases from J; bases unmatched to any gene: 10. Looked up from germline, CDR1 is SEHNR and CDR2 is FQNEAQ (reference sequence).

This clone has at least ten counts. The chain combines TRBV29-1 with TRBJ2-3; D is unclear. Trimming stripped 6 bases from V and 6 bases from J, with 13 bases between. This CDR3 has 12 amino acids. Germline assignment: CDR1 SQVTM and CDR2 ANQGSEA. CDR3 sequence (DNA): TGCAGCGTCGAGCATCAGGCGGATACGCAGTATTTT. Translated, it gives CSVEHQADTQYF.

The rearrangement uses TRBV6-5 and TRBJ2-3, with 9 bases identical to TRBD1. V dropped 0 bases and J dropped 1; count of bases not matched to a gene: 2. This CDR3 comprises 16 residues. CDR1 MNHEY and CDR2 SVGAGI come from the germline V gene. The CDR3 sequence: CASSYSRTGGTDTQYF. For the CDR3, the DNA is TGTGCCAGCAGTTACTCGAGGACAGGGGGCACAGATACGCAGTATTTT.